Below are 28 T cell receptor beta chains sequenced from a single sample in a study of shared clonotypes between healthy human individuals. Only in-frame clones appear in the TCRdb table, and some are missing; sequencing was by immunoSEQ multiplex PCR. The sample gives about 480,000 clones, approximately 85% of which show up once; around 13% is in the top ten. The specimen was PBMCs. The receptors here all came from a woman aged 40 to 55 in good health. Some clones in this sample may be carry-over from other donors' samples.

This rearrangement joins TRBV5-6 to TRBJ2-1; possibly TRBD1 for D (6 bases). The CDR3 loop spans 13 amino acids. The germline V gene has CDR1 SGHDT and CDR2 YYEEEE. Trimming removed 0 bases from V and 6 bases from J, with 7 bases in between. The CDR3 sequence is CASSLGQVNEQFF. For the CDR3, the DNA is TGTGCCAGCAGCTTGGGACAGGTCAATGAGCAGTTCTTC.

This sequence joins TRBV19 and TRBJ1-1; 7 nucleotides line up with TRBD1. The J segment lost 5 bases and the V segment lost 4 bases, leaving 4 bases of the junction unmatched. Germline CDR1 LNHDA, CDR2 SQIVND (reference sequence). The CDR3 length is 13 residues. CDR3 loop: CASSKDRETEAFF. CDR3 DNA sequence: TGTGCCAGTAGTAAAGACAGGGAGACTGAAGCTTTCTTT.

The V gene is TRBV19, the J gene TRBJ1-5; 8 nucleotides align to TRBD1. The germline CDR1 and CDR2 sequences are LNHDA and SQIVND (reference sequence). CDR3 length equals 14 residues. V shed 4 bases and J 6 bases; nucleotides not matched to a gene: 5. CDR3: CASSRQGSGQPQHF. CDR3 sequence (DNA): TGTGCCAGTAGTAGACAGGGGTCAGGTCAGCCCCAGCATTTT. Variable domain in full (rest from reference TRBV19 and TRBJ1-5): DGGITQSPKYLFRKEGQNVTLSCEQNLNHDAMYWYRQDPGQGLRLIYYSQIVNDFQKGDIAEGYSVSREKKESFPLTVTSAQKNPTAFYLCASSRQGSGQPQHFGDGTRLSIL.

The CDR3 DNA sequence: TGTGCCTGGGGGGGGTCGGGGTCGATTGGAGATACGCAGTATTTT. Its translation: CAWGGSGSIGDTQYF. The V and J genes are TRBV30 and TRBJ2-3, with D maybe TRBD2 (6 bases). The CDR3 spans 15 residues. V was cut by 5 bases and J by 5 bases, with 20 bases left in between. CDR1 and CDR2 (germline): GTSNPN, SVGIG (reference sequence).

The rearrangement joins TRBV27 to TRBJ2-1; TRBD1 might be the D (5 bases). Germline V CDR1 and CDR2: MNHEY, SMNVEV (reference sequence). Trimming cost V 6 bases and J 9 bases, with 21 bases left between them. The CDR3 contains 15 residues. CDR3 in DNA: TGTGCCAGCAGAACAGGAATGATGGGGTTCGGTGAGCAGTTCTTC. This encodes CASRTGMMGFGEQFF.

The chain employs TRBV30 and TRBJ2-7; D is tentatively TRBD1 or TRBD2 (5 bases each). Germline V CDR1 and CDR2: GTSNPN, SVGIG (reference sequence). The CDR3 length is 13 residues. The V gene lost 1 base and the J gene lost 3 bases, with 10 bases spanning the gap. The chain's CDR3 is CAWSEGRDYEQYF. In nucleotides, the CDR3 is TGTGCCTGGAGTGAGGGACGGGACTACGAGCAGTACTTC.

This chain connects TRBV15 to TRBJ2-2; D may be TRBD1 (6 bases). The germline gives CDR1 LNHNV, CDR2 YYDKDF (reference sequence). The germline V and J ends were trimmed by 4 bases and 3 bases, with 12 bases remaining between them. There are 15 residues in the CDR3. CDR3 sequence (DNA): TGTGCCACCAGCACTGGGGGCGGCGACACCGGGGAGCTGTTTTTT. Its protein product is CATSTGGGDTGELFF.

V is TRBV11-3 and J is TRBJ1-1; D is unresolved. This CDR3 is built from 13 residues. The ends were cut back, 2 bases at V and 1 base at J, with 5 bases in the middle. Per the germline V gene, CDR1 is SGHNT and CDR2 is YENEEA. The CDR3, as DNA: TGTGCCAGCAGCTTAAATCAGAACACTGAAGCTTTCTTT. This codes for CASSLNQNTEAFF.

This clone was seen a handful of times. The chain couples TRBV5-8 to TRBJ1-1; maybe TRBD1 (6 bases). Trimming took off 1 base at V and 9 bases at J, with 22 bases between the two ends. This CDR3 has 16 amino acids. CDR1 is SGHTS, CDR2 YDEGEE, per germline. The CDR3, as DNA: TGTGCCAGCAGCTTGTACGTCGGGGGGCCCACTCATCAAGCTTTCTTT. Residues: CASSLYVGGPTHQAFF.

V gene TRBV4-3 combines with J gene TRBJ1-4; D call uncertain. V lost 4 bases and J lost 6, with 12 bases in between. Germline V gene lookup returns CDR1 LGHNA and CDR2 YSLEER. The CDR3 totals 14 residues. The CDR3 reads CASSRGRTDEKLFF. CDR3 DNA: TGCGCCAGCAGCCGCGGGAGGACGGATGAAAAACTGTTTTTT.

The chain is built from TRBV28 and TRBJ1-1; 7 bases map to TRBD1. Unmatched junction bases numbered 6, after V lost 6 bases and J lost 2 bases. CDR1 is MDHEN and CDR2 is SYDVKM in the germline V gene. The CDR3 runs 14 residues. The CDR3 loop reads CASRQGGENTEAFF. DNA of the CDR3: TGTGCCAGCAGACAAGGGGGCGAAAACACTGAAGCTTTCTTT.

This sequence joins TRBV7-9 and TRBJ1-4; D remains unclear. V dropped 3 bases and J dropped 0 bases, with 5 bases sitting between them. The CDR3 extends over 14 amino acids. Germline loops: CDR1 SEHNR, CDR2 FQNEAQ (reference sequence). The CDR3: CASSLGSTNEKLFF. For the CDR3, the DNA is TGTGCCAGCAGCTTGGGCTCAACTAATGAAAAACTGTTTTTT.

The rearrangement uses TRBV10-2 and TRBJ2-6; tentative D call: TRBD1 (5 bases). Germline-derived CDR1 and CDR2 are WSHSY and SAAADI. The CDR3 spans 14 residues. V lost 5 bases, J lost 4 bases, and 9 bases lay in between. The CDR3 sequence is CASSPGIGANVLTF. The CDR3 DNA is TGCGCCAGCAGTCCAGGGATAGGGGCCAACGTCCTGACTTTC.

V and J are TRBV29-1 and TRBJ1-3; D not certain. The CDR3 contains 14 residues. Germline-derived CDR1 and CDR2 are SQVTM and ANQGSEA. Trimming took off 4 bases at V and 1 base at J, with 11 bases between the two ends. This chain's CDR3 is CSVGSANSGNTIYF. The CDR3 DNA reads TGCAGCGTTGGTTCAGCCAATTCTGGAAACACCATATATTTT.

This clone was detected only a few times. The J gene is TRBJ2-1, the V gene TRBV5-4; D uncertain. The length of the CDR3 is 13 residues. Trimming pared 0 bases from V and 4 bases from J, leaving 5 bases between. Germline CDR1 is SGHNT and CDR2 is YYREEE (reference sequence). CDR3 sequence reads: CASSLEQYNEQFF. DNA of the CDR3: TGTGCCAGCAGCTTGGAGCAGTACAATGAGCAGTTCTTC.

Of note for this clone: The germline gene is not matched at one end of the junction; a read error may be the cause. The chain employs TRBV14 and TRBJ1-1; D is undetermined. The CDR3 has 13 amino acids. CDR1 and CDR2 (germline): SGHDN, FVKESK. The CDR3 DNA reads TGTGCCACCAGCGGCGGGGTAAGAACTGAAGCTTTCTTT. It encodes CATSGGVRTEAFF.

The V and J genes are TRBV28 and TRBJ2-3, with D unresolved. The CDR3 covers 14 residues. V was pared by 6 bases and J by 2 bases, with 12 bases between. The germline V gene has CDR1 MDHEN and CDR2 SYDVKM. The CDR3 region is CASSQDQITDTQYF. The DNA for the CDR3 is TGTGCCAGCAGCCAAGACCAGATCACAGATACGCAGTATTTT. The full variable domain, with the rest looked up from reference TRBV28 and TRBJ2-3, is DVKVTQSSRYLVKRTGEKVFLECVQDMDHENMFWYRQDPGLGLRLIYFSYDVKMKEKGDIPEGYSVSREKKERFSLILESASTNQTSMYLCASSQDQITDTQYFGPGTRLTVL.

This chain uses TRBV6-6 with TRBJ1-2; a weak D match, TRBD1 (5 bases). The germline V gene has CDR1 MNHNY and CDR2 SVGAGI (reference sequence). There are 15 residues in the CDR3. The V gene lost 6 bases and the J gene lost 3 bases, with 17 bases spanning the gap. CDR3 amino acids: CASRSWDGWDYGYTF. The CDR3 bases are TGTGCCAGCAGGTCTTGGGACGGATGGGACTATGGCTACACCTTC.

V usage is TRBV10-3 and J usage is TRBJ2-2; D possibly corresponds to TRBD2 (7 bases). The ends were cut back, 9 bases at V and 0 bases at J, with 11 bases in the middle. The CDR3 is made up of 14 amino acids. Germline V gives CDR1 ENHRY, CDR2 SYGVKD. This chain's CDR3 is CAMAGAPNTGELFF. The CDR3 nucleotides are TGTGCCATGGCGGGGGCGCCGAACACCGGGGAGCTGTTTTTT.

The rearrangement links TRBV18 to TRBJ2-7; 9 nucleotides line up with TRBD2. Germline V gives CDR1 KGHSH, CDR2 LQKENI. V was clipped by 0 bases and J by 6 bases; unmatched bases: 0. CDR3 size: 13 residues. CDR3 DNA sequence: TGTGCCAGCTCACCACCGGGACTAGCCGAGCAGTACTTC. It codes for CASSPPGLAEQYF.

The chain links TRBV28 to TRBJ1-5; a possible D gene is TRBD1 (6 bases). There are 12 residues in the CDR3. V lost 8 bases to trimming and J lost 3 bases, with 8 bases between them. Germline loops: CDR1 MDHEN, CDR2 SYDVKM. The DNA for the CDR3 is TGTGCCAGCGAGGGGGTCAATCAGCCCCAGCATTTT. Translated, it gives CASEGVNQPQHF.

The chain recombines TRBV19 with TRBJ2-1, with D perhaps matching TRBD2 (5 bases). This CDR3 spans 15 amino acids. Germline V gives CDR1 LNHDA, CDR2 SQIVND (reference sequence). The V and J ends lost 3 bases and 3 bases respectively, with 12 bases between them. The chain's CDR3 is CASSMERKDYNEQFF. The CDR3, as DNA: TGTGCCAGTAGTATGGAGCGGAAGGACTACAATGAGCAGTTCTTC.

The CDR3 loop is CASSVDGRGNGYTF. The CDR3 DNA sequence: TGTGCCAGCAGCGTAGATGGGCGGGGGAATGGCTACACCTTC. The rearrangement links TRBV9 to TRBJ1-2, with D possibly matching TRBD1 (5 bases). V shed 0 bases and J shed 6 bases, with 12 bases lying between them. CDR1 and CDR2 from the germline V gene are SGDLS and YYNGEE. The CDR3 contains 14 residues.

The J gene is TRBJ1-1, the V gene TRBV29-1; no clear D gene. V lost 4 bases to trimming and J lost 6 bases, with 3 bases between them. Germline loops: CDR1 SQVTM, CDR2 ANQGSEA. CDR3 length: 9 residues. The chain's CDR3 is CSVVPEAFF. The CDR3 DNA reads TGCAGCGTTGTACCTGAAGCTTTCTTT.

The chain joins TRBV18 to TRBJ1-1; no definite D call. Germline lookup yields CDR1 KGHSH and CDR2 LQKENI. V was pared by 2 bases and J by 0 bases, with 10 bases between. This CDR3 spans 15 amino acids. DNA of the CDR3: TGTGCCAGCTCACCATCTAACAGCTTGAACACTGAAGCTTTCTTT. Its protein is CASSPSNSLNTEAFF.

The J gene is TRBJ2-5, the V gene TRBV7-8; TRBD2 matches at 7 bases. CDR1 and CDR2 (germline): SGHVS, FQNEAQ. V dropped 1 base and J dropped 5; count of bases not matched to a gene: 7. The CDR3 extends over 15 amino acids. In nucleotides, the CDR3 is TGTGCCAGCAGCTTAGGAGTCGGGGGGAGGGAGACCCAGTACTTC. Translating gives CASSLGVGGRETQYF.

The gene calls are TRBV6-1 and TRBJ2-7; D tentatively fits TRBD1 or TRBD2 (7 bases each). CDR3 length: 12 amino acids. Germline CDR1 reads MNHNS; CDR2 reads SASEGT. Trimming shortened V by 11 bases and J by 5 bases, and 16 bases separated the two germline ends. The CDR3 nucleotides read TGTGCCGCTAACAGGGGAGGGCACGAGCAGTACTTC. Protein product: CAANRGGHEQYF.

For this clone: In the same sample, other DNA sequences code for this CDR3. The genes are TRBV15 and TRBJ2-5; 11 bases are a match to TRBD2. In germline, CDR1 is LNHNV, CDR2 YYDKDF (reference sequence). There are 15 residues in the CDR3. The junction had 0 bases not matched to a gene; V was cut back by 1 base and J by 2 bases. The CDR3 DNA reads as TGTGCCACCAGCAGAGGACTAGCGGGACAAGAGACCCAGTACTTC. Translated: CATSRGLAGQETQYF.